These T cell receptor beta chains were read from a single sample in a study of graft-versus-host responses after intestinal transplantation. TCRdb's table, derived via immunoSEQ multiplex PCR, lists solely in-frame clones and lacks some. The table lists around 96,000 clones, roughly 90% of them singletons, with approximately 16% in the top ten. This material consisted of PBMCs, taken about 460 days after intestinal transplant. Every receptor here comes from a human patient who received an intestinal transplant, so some T cells may come from the graft donor. Each CDR3 is given without its conserved first and last residue. The order of the fields is J gene, V gene, CDR3 protein.

>TRBJ1-2|TRBV29-1
SVADRGYGYT
>TRBJ1-1|TRBV9
ASSVARAGPPGEAF
>TRBJ2-1|TRBV5-1
ASSSDRADYNEQF
>TRBJ1-5|TRBV7-4
ASSLGPRGRISNQPQH
>TRBJ1-5|TRBV19
ASSRTGTSNQPQH
>TRBJ2-3|TRBV5-1
ASSRDFANTQY
>TRBJ1-1|TRBV19
ASSIFGNEAF
>TRBJ2-3|TRBV25-1
ASSEQVWGDTQY
>TRBJ1-5|TRBV6-6
ASSQRPGIGNQPQH
>TRBJ2-1|TRBV5-4
ASSPQTGLAGGLEQF
>TRBJ1-1|TRBV5-6
ASTWGGTEAF
>TRBJ1-3|TRBV9
ASSVSQDPGNTIY
>TRBJ1-5|TRBV15
ATSTQGGGQPQH
>TRBJ1-4|TRBV4-1
ASSQAPGGEKLF
>TRBJ1-2|TRBV10-3
AISESMEGNDGYT
>TRBJ1-3|TRBV10-3
AISGTWSGNTIY
>TRBJ1-3|TRBV6-1
ASSEPGSGNTIY
>TRBJ2-3|TRBV5-1
ASRPPLAGATDTQY
>TRBJ1-1|TRBV18
ASSLQGETEAF
>TRBJ1-2|TRBV10-3
AISESGAGDYGYT
>TRBJ1-1|TRBV10-3
AISESESRGNTEAF
>TRBJ1-2|TRBV27
ASHANIGDRGVYGYT
>TRBJ1-2|TRBV6-6
ASSPPGGNYGYT
>TRBJ1-2|TRBV27
ASRGTGDGANYGYT
>TRBJ1-3|TRBV2
ASSATGTSVSGNTIY
>TRBJ1-2|TRBV2
ASSELAWEGYT
>TRBJ1-2|TRBV18
ASSPDYYGYT
>TRBJ1-5|TRBV27
ASSLFPGGSQPQH
>TRBJ2-1|TRBV4-2
ASSQDPSLYNEQF
>TRBJ1-4|TRBV4-2
ASSLYRGTNEKLF
>TRBJ1-4|TRBV6-5
ASSYSRQGAREKLF
>TRBJ1-4|TRBV21-1
ASSKLGGARDEKLF
>TRBJ2-7|TRBV25-1
ASSESRGSYEQY
>TRBJ1-2|TRBV18
ASSRDFYGYT
>TRBJ2-1|TRBV7-8
ASSGLWRGDYNEQF
>TRBJ1-1|TRBV7-8
ASSRQTREAF
>TRBJ2-7|TRBV6-6
ASSYAGGNEQY
>TRBJ1-5|TRBV5-8
ASSLGGAGPQH
>TRBJ1-1|TRBV27
ASSLVQGRAEAF
>TRBJ1-2|TRBV29-1
SVGSGTGGYYGYT
>TRBJ2-7|TRBV6-4
ASSDSGQNEQY
>TRBJ1-6|TRBV2
ASSTTEINSPLH
>.|TRBV10-2
ASSQTGTASSYEQY
>TRBJ2-7|TRBV4-1
ASSHGTGGSYEQY
>TRBJ1-2|TRBV16
ASSQSSAGIYGYT
>TRBJ1-1|TRBV11-2
ASSFRGVRGWMNTEAF
>TRBJ2-7|TRBV10-2
ASRPPRDRYEQY
>TRBJ2-7|TRBV11-1
ASSLGQGGAYEQY
>TRBJ1-2|TRBV6-5
ASSYGDRASHYGYT
>TRBJ2-1|TRBV4-1
ASSRTSRGQDEQF
>TRBJ1-1|TRBV6-4
ASSEGSNTEAF